This TCR beta chain was profiled in a study of T cells after yellow fever vaccination. The study, taken as a whole, reports: Contamination by abundant bulk-population clonotypes could be present in FACS-sorted repertoires.

This CDR3 has 16 residues. Germline V gene sequence: CDR1 SGHDT, CDR2 YYEEEE. V lost 4 bases, J lost 2 bases, and 8 bases stayed unmatched. The count of this clonotype is one. Its antigen remains unknown. A much larger clone differs by one base, so this may be a read error. The conserved final phenylalanine or tryptophan is absent from the CDR3, which likely points to a read error. MiXCR, run by TCRdb on the 5' RACE reads, gives a single entry per CDR3 protein. The profile covers 500,000 to 650,000 distinct CDR3 sequences, with 17% appearing a single time and 17% taken by the ten largest. Sample: PBMCs, taken about 5 days after the first yellow fever vaccination. The sequence derives from a man younger than 35 who received the YFV17D yellow fever vaccine. The chain is built from TRBV5-6 and TRBJ2-3; TRBD1 matches 9 bases. CDR3 protein: CASSLQGAGNTDTQYL. CDR3 DNA: TGTGCCAGCAGCCTACAGGGGGCTGGGAACACAGATACGCAGTATTTG.